This TCR beta chain was documented in a study of CD8+CD57+ T cells in acquired aplastic anemia. For the study at large: Sorted cells (CD4+ and CD8+) yielded DNA amounts that averaged about 3.4 ug. Study findings and constraints: Patients and controls turned out to have around 29 CD8+ CDR3 sequences in common. CD8+ Simpson's diversity in patients was not significantly different from that in controls.

The TCR beta profiling, which covered VDJ combination and CDR3 sequence, was carried out using genomic DNA as the template. TCRdb reprocessed the reads with MiXCR, giving one entry per CDR3 protein. Of about 290,000 distinct CDR3 sequences in the sample, under 65% were seen once. This clonotype was seen only once. The antigen is undetermined. At one of its ends the junction is not consistent with the germline gene, which may arise from a read error. The germline CDR1 and CDR2 sequences are SQVTM and ANQGSEA. The CDR3 runs 11 residues. Individuals selected for sequencing had exhibited CD8+CD57+ cell expansion on flow cytometry. Blood samples were obtained from patients who had received no prior therapy.

Sequenced input: sorted CD4+, CD8+, or CD8+CD57+ T cells (not recorded which) from PBMCs. The chain couples TRBV29-1 to TRBJ2-7; no reliable D call. The TCR comes from a human donor with aplastic anemia. The CDR3 sequence is CRVAVSYEQYF. In DNA, the CDR3 is TGCAGAGTTGCCGTTTCCTACGAGCAGTACTTC.